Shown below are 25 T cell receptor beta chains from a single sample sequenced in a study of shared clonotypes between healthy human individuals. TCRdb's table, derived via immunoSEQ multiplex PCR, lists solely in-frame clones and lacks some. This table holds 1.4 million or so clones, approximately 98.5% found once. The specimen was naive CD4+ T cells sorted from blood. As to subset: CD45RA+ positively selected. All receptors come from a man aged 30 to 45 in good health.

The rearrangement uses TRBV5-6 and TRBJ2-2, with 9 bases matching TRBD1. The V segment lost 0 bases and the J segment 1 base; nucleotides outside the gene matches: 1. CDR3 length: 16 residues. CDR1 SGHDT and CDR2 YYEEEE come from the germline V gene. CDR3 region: CASSLEGQGNTGELFF. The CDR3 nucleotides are TGTGCCAGCAGCTTGGAGGGACAGGGGAACACCGGGGAGCTGTTTTTT.

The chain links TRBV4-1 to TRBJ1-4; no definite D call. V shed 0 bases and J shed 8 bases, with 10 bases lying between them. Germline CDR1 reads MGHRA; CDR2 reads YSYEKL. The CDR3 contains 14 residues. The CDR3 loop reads CASSQDSGSEKLFF. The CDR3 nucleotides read TGCGCCAGCAGCCAAGACTCTGGGTCCGAAAAACTGTTTTTT.

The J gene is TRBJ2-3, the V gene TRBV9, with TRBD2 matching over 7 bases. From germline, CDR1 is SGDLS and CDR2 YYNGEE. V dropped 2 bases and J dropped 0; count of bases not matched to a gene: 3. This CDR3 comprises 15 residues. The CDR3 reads CASSVLAESTDTQYF. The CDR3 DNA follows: TGTGCCAGCAGCGTTCTAGCGGAGAGCACAGATACGCAGTATTTT.

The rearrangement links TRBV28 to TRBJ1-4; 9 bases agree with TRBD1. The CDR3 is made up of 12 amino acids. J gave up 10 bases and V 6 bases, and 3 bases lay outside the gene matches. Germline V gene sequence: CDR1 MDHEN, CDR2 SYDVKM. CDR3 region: CASSTGGGKLFF. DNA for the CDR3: TGTGCCAGCAGCACAGGGGGCGGAAAACTGTTTTTT.

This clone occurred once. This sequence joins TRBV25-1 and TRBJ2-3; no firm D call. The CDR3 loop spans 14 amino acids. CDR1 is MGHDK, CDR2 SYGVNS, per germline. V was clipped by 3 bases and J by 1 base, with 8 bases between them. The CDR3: CASSDVRGTDTQYF. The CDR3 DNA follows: TGTGCCAGCAGTGATGTAAGGGGCACAGATACGCAGTATTTT. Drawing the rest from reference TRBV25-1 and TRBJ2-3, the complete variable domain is EADIYQTPRYLVIGTGKKITLECSQTMGHDKMYWYQQDPGMELHLIHYSYGVNSTEKGDLSSESTVSRIRTEHFPLTLESARPSHTSQYLCASSDVRGTDTQYFGPGTRLTVL.

This CDR3 reads CASSFTGVPSYEQYF. The DNA for the CDR3 is TGTGCCAGCAGTTTTACAGGGGTTCCCTCCTACGAGCAGTACTTC. The genes are TRBV27 and TRBJ2-7; 7 bases align to TRBD1. Germline V gene lookup returns CDR1 MNHEY and CDR2 SMNVEV (reference sequence). The CDR3 is 15 residues long. Losses at the gene ends were 3 bases for V and 0 bases for J; bases not matched to a gene: 5.

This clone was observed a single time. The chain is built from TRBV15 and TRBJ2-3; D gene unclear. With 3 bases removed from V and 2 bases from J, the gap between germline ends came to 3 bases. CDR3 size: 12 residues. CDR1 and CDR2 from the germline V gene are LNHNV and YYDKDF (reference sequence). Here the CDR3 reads CATSRYTDTQYF. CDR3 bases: TGTGCCACCAGCAGGTACACAGATACGCAGTATTTT.

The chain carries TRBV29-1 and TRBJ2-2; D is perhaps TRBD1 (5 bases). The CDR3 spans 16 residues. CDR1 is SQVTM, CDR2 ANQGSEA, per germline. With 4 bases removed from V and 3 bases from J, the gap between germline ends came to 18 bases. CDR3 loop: CSVGVVGRAHTGELFF. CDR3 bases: TGCAGCGTTGGAGTTGTCGGCAGGGCCCACACCGGGGAGCTGTTTTTT.

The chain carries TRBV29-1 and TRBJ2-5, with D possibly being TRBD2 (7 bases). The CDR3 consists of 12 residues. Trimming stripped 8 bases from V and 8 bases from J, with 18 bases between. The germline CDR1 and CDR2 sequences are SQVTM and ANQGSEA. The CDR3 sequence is CSTRKGGETQYF. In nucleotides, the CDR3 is TGCAGCACCCGGAAGGGGGGGGAAACCCAGTACTTC.

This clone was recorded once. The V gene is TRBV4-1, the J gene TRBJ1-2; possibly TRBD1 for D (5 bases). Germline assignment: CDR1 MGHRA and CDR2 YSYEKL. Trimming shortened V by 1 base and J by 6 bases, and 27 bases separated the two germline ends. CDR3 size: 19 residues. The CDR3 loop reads CASSQGRRDPQWSGDGYTF. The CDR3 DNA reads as TGCGCCAGCAGCCAAGGGCGCCGGGACCCACAGTGGTCGGGCGATGGCTACACCTTC.

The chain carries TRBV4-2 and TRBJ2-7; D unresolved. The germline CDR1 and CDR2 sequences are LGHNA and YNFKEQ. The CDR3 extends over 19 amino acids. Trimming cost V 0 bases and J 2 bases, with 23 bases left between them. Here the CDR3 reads CASSQELHGSGWGTYEQYF. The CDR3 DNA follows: TGTGCCAGCAGCCAAGAATTACACGGCTCTGGCTGGGGAACCTACGAGCAGTACTTC.

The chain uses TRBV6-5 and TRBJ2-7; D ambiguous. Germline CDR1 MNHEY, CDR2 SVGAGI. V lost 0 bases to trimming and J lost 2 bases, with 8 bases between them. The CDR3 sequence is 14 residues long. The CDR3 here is CASSYSQSAYEQYF. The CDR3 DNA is TGTGCCAGCAGTTACTCTCAGTCAGCCTACGAGCAGTACTTC.

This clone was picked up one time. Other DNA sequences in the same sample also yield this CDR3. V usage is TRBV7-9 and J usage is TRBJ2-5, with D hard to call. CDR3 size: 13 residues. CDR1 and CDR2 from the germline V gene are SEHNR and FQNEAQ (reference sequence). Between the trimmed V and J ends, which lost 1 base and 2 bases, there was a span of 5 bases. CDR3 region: CASSLDGQETQYF. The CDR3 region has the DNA TGTGCCAGCAGCTTAGACGGTCAAGAGACCCAGTACTTC.

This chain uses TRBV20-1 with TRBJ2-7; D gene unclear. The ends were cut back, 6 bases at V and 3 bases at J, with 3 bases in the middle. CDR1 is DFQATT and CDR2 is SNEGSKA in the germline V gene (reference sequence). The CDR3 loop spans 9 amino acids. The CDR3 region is CSALYEQYF. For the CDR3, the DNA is TGCAGTGCGCTCTACGAGCAGTACTTC.

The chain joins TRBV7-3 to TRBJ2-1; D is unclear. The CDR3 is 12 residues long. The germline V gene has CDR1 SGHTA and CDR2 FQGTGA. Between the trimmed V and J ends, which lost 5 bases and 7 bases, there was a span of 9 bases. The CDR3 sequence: CASSHPRNEQFF. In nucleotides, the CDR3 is TGTGCCAGCAGCCATCCTCGGAATGAGCAGTTCTTC.

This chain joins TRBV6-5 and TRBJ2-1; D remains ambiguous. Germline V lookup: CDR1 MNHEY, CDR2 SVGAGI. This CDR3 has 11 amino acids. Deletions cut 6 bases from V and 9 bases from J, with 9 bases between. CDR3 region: CASSTFSEQFF. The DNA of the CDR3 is TGTGCCAGCAGCACTTTTAGTGAGCAGTTCTTC.

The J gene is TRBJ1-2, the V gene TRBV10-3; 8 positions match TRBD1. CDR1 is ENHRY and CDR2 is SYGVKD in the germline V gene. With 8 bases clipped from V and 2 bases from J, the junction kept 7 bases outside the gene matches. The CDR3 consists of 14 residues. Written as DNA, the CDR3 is TGTGCCATCGGAAACTACAGGGGGAACTATGGCTACACCTTC. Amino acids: CAIGNYRGNYGYTF.

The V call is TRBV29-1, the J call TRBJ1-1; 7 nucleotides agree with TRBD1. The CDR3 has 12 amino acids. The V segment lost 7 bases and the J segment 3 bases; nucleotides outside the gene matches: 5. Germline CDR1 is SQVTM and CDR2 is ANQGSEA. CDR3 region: CSAVTGYTEAFF. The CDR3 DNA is TGCAGCGCCGTGACAGGGTACACTGAAGCTTTCTTT.

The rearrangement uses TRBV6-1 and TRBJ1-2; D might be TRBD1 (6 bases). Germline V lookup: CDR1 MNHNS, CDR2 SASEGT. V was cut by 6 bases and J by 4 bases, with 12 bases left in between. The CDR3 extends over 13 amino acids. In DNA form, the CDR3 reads TGTGCCAGCAGGAAGGGAGGGGGCTATGGCTACACCTTC. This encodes CASRKGGGYGYTF.

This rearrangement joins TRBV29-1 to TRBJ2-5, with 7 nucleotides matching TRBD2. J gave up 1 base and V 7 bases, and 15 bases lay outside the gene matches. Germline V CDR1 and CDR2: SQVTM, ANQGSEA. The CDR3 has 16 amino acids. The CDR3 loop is CSAPPGGSGLQETQYF. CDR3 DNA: TGCAGCGCTCCACCCGGCGGGAGCGGGCTCCAAGAGACCCAGTACTTC.

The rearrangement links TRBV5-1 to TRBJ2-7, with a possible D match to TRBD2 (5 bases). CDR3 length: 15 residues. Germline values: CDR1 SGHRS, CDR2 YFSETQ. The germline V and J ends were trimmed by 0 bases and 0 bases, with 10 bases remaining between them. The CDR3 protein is CASSLEAASSYEQYF. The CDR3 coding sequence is TGCGCCAGCAGCTTGGAAGCGGCTAGCTCCTACGAGCAGTACTTC.

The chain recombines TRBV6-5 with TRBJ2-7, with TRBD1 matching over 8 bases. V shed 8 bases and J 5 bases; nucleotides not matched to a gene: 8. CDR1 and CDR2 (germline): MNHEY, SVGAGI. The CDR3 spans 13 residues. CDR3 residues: CASRRDRGDEQYF. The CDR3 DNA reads TGTGCCAGCCGGAGAGACAGGGGAGACGAGCAGTACTTC.

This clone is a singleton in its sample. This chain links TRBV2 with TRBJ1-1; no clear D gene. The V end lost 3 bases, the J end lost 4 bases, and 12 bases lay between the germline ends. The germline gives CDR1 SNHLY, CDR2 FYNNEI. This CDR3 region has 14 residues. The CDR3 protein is CASSENVFGTEAFF. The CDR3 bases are TGTGCCAGCAGTGAGAATGTTTTCGGCACTGAAGCTTTCTTT.

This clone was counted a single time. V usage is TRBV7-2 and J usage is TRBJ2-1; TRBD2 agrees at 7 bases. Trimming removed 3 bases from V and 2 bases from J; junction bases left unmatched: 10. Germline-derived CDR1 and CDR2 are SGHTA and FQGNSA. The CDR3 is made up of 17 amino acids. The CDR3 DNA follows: TGTGCCAGCAGCTTTCGCCCGGGAGGCCAACCCTACAATGAGCAGTTCTTC. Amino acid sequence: CASSFRPGGQPYNEQFF.

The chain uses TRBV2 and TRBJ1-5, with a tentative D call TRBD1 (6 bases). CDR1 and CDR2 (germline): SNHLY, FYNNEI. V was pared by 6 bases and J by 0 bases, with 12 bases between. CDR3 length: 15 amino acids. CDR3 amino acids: CASSRGLDSNQPQHF. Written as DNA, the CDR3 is TGTGCCAGCAGCCGGGGGCTTGATAGCAATCAGCCCCAGCATTTT.